This entry is about one TCR beta chain. This sample was included in a study of blood T cell repertoires in COVID-19. Produced via immunoSEQ multiplex PCR; TCRdb's table is partial and in-frame only. Among about 200,000 clones listed, approximately 83% were seen once. V was clipped by 7 bases and J by 8 bases; unmatched bases: 5. CDR1 MNHEY and CDR2 SMNVEV come from the germline V gene (reference sequence). This CDR3 contains 12 residues. Source material: PBMCs or T cells enriched from blood (not recorded which). This chain uses TRBV27 with TRBJ1-1; 9 nucleotides agree with TRBD1. This clonotype was sampled from a woman aged 40 to 49 with acute COVID-19. The CDR3 spells CASKTGGQEAFF. CDR3 DNA sequence: TGTGCCAGCAAAACAGGGGGCCAGGAAGCTTTCTTT.